Reported below is one TCR beta chain. Its specificity is not known. V lost 4 bases, J lost 4 bases, and 11 bases lay in between. Germline CDR1 KGHSH, CDR2 LQKENI. This CDR3 region has 14 residues. TCRdb recomputed calls from the RT-PCR reads with MiXCR, one row per CDR3 protein. The sample records about 3,600 distinct CDR3 sequences, approximately 81% being singletons. The data are from a study of yellow fever vaccine responses in identical twins. Points from the study as a whole: As reported, the vaccine T cell response of twins seemed partly convergent and partly personalized.

Material: T cells from blood (PBMCs), unsorted or a sorted subset (not recorded which), obtained before or after yellow fever vaccination (not recorded which). V gene TRBV18 combines with J gene TRBJ1-5; D is perhaps TRBD1 (6 bases). This clonotype originated in a woman younger than 30 who received the yellow fever vaccine. The CDR3, as DNA: TGTGCCAGCTCACTACAGGGCCTAAATCAGCCCCAGCATTTT. Protein product: CASSLQGLNQPQHF. Drawing the rest from reference TRBV18 and TRBJ1-5, the complete variable domain is NAGVMQNPRHLVRRRGQEARLRCSPMKGHSHVYWYRQLPEEGLKFMVYLQKENIIDESGMPKERFSAEFPKEGPSILRIQQVVRGDSAAYFCASSLQGLNQPQHFGDGTRLSIL.